This T cell receptor beta chain emerged from a study of cytomegalovirus exposure and HLA in healthy donors. General observations from the study: At a 0.05 false discovery rate, a later analysis found some 18,000 TCR beta sequences to be associated with HLA alleles. The majority of TCR sequences were rare, yet some public TCRs appeared in many donors.

Comment on this clone: Antigen: not known.

Germline V lookup: CDR1 SEHNR, CDR2 FQNEAQ (reference sequence). The CDR3 totals 14 residues. V gave up 2 bases and J gave up 0 bases, with 8 bases separating them. The PCR employed 60 Vbeta primers together with 13 Jbeta primers. Authors' processing steps: An analysis that came later counted 77 million or so unique TCR beta chains, approximately 12 million shared. The data were produced by immunoSEQ multiplex PCR, yet TCRdb's version contains in-frame clones alone and is incomplete. V, J and clone size derive from that table, while D and trimming were established from the DNA sequence. This sample's table has roughly 50,000 clones.

The sample consisted of PBMCs. The receptor was isolated from a male donor in good health and CMV-seropositive. V gene TRBV7-9 combines with J gene TRBJ2-7; the D gene is possibly TRBD1 (6 bases). The CDR3 is CASSLQGNSYEQYF. The CDR3 nucleotides are TGTGCCAGCAGCTTACAGGGGAACTCCTACGAGCAGTACTTC.